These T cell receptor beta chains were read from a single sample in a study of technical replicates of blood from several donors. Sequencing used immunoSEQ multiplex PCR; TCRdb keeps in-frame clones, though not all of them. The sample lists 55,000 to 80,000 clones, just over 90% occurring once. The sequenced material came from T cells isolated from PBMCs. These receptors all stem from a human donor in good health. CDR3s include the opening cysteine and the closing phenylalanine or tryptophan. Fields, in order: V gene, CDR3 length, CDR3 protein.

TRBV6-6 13 CASSYRGNTEAFF
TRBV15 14 CATSRAPTGYGYTF
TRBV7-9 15 CASSSRDSAAYEQYF
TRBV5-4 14 CASSWDRANSPLHF
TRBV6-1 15 CASSEGSGNTGELFF
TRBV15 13 CATSRPAKNIQYF
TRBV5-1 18 CASRSFSFFRRRGTEAFF
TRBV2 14 CASSKGLAEETQYF
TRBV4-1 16 CASSQDWGLGADTQYF
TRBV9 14 CASSAGGQGYGYTF
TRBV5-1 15 CASSLAKQGVVEAFF
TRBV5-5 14 CASSLDGYSAEAFF
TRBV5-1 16 CASSLGAGASYNEQFF
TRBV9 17 CASSVSTLRSTVRGYTF
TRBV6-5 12 CASSYRNYGYTF
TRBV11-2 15 CASSLEIGVNTEAFF
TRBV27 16 CASSLYNGGRHNEQFF
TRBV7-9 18 CASSPSTGGPSGANVLTF
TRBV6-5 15 CASSYSRRGNYGYTF
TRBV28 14 CASRGQGAHQPQHF
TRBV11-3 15 CASSLGFGGTGELFF
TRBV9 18 CASSPRSGGTGGDEKLFF
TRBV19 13 CASNRQGAGEQYF
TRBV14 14 CASRTGGAGSPLHF
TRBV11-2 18 CASSPRLTALHSGNTIYF
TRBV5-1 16 CASSRSSGARQETQYF
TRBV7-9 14 CASSLDGGNTEAFF
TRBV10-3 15 CAIRPTGGRGNTIYF
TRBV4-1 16 CASSQGREGAWETQYF
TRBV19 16 CASSILGTGESYGYTF
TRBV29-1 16 CSALTFDRVGGETQYF
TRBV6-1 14 CASNWFGQGNTIYF
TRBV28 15 CASSFPRENTGELFF
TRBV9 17 CASSGVRGSTSTDTQYF
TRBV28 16 CASSRQDRVYNSPLHF
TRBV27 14 CASRDDRENTEAFF
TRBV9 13 CASNRGASSPLHF
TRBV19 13 CASSPRTGIGYTF
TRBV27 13 CASSFSGGDGYTF
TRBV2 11 CASSERGTQYF
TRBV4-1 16 CASSRITSGGADEQFF
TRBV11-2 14 CASSSSQDTLEAFF
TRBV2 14 CASPGLAGDNEQFF